The rows below give T cell receptor beta chains drawn from one sample of a study of control samples from healthy donors and cancer patients. Produced via immunoSEQ multiplex PCR; TCRdb's table is partial and in-frame only. The data contain 10,000 to 15,000 clones, approximately 88% of them seen just once; the ten biggest clones take up around 3%. Material: formalin-fixed, paraffin-embedded tissue. These receptors originate from a male donor with melanoma. CDR3s include the opening cysteine and the closing phenylalanine or tryptophan. The D gene is left open where the match is weak. Size tells how often a clone was seen (once, few, many) or the class of an expanded clone, and some rows leave it out.

clone_size	v_call	d_call	j_call	cdr3_aa	cdr3_nt
few	TRBV11-2	TRBD2	TRBJ2-3	CASSFWGAGPDTQYF	TGTGCCAGCAGCTTCTGGGGAGCGGGGCCGGATACGCAGTATTTT
-	TRBV29-1	TRBD1	TRBJ1-1	CSVDPTGGREAFF	TGCAGCGTTGACCCTACAGGGGGCCGTGAAGCTTTCTTT
-	TRBV10-3	-	TRBJ2-1	CAITPQVSNSYNEQFF	TGTGCCATCACCCCCCAAGTAAGTAACTCCTACAATGAGCAGTTCTTC
-	TRBV6-1	-	TRBJ1-2	CASSEPEERIMDYGYTF	TGTGCCAGCAGTGAGCCAGAGGAGCGTATAATGGACTATGGCTACACCTTC
once	TRBV15	TRBD1	TRBJ2-7	CATSRDLDRGEQYF	TGTGCCACCAGCAGAGATTTGGACAGGGGCGAGCAGTACTTC
-	TRBV19	TRBD1	TRBJ1-3	CASSPRDRGQGNTIYF	TGTGCCAGTAGTCCCCGGGACAGGGGGCAAGGAAACACCATATATTTT
-	TRBV15	-	TRBJ2-1	CATRRDQHNEQFF	TGTGCCACCAGGCGGGACCAACACAATGAGCAGTTCTTC
-	TRBV5-1	TRBD1	TRBJ2-1	CASSPGQLKQFF	TGCGCCAGCAGCCCGGGACAGCTTAAGCAGTTCTTC
-	TRBV29-1	-	TRBJ1-2	CSVEDRQGSNYGYTF	TGCAGCGTTGAAGATCGGCAGGGGAGTAACTATGGCTACACCTTC
-	TRBV29-1	TRBD1	TRBJ2-7	CSVSTGTGTYEQYF	TGCAGCGTTAGTACCGGGACAGGGACCTACGAGCAGTACTTC
-	TRBV9	-	TRBJ1-4	CASSVARGTNEKLFF	TGTGCCAGCAGCGTAGCGCGGGGAACTAATGAAAAACTGTTTTTT
-	TRBV7-2	-	TRBJ1-4	CASSPQGPGGEKLFF	TGTGCCAGCAGCCCACAGGGCCCTGGGGGTGAAAAACTGTTTTTT
large	TRBV6-1	TRBD2	TRBJ2-3	CASSGSIAGGSTDTQYF	TGTGCCAGCAGTGGGTCAATAGCGGGAGGGAGCACAGATACGCAGTATTTT
-	TRBV21-1	-	TRBJ2-1	CASSKASPGGRNNEQFF	TGTGCCAGCAGCAAAGCAAGTCCCGGGGGCAGGAACAATGAGCAGTTCTTC
-	TRBV6-5	-	TRBJ1-6	CATPEKKDPNSPLHF	TGTGCCACCCCCGAGAAAAAAGACCCTAATTCACCCCTCCACTTT
-	TRBV21-1	-	TRBJ2-3	CASSKGYDGQGKRSNTQYF	TGTGCCAGCAGCAAAGGGTATGACGGACAGGGCAAGCGGAGTAATACGCAGTATTTT
once	TRBV12-3/TRBV12-4	-	TRBJ2-7	CASSGITYEQYF	TGTGCCAGCAGTGGGATTACCTACGAGCAGTACTTC
-	TRBV6-1	TRBD2	TRBJ2-1	CASSERAGLAWGEQFF	TGTGCCAGCAGTGAACGAGCGGGACTAGCGTGGGGTGAGCAGTTCTTC
once	TRBV29-1	-	TRBJ1-3	CSASPGIDFGNTIYF	TGCAGCGCCTCCCCGGGTATCGACTTTGGAAACACCATATATTTT
once	TRBV30	-	TRBJ2-3	CAWSATVSTDTQYF	TGTGCCTGGAGTGCCACAGTTAGCACAGATACGCAGTATTTT
-	TRBV3-1/TRBV3-2	-	TRBJ2-3	CASSQDLGTAGGLGTDTQYF	TGTGCCAGCAGCCAAGATCTTGGAACGGCCGGAGGACTTGGCACAGATACGCAGTATTTT
-	TRBV30	-	TRBJ1-1	CAWKSNTEAFF	TGTGCCTGGAAGTCGAACACTGAAGCTTTCTTT
-	TRBV3-1/TRBV3-2	-	TRBJ1-4	CASSRRGDEKLFF	TGTGCCAGCAGCCGAAGGGGGGACGAAAAACTGTTTTTT
-	TRBV28	TRBD1	TRBJ1-3	CASSWDRGMGNTIYF	TGTGCCAGCAGTTGGGACAGGGGGATGGGAAACACCATATATTTT
-	TRBV6-2/TRBV6-3	TRBD1	TRBJ2-7	CANSLIGTGGYEQYF	TGTGCCAACAGTTTAATCGGGACAGGCGGCTACGAGCAGTACTTC
-	TRBV7-2	-	TRBJ2-3	CASSMAGWTDTQYF	TGTGCCAGCAGCATGGCGGGATGGACAGATACGCAGTATTTT
-	TRBV6-5	-	TRBJ2-1	CASSLRYSYNEQFF	TGTGCCAGCAGTTTGAGGTACTCCTACAATGAGCAGTTCTTC
-	TRBV19	-	TRBJ2-7	CASSRGRGYEQYF	TGTGCCAGTAGTCGTGGCAGGGGCTACGAGCAGTACTTC
-	TRBV2	TRBD2	TRBJ2-2	CASKDRGANTGELFF	TGTGCCAGCAAAGATCGGGGGGCGAACACCGGGGAGCTGTTTTTT
-	TRBV7-3	TRBD2	TRBJ2-3	CASRREGTDTQYF	TGTGCCAGCCGGCGGGAGGGGACAGATACGCAGTATTTT
-	TRBV4-1	TRBD2	TRBJ2-1	CASSQDQLAGVTLDNEQFF	TGCGCCAGCAGCCAAGATCAACTAGCGGGAGTAACCTTGGACAATGAGCAGTTCTTC
-	TRBV3-1/TRBV3-2	-	TRBJ2-1	CASSQVSAGSNEQFF	TGTGCCAGCAGCCAAGTGAGCGCGGGAAGCAATGAGCAGTTCTTC
few	TRBV5-5	TRBD2	TRBJ2-5	CASSPSGLAGAFQETQYF	TGTGCCAGCAGCCCGTCGGGACTAGCGGGAGCATTTCAGGAGACCCAGTACTTC
-	TRBV9	TRBD2	TRBJ2-1	CASSAPLAGHSYNEQFF	TGTGCCAGCAGCGCGCCGCTAGCGGGCCATTCCTACAATGAGCAGTTCTTC
-	TRBV9	TRBD2	TRBJ2-5	CASSLGGAGGPSGTQYF	TGTGCCAGCAGCCTAGGGGGTGCGGGAGGGCCCTCAGGGACCCAGTACTTC
-	TRBV6-5	-	TRBJ1-6	CASSYSGNSPLHF	TGTGCCAGCAGTTACTCCGGGAATTCACCCCTCCACTTT
-	TRBV6-5	-	TRBJ2-3	CASETVPLDTQYF	TGTGCCAGCGAAACAGTCCCCTTGGATACGCAGTATTTT
-	TRBV24-1	-	TRBJ1-2	CATSDLAQGRNYGYTF	TGTGCCACCAGTGATTTGGCCCAGGGGAGGAACTATGGCTACACCTTC
-	TRBV29-1	-	TRBJ1-1	CSVELGRGNTEAFF	TGCAGCGTTGAGTTGGGCAGAGGGAACACTGAAGCTTTCTTT
few	TRBV11-2	-	TRBJ2-7	CASSETGTLSYEQYF	TGTGCCAGCAGCGAAACAGGGACACTCTCCTACGAGCAGTACTTC